These 32 T cell receptor beta chains originate from one sample sequenced in a study of blood T cell repertoires in COVID-19. Data came from immunoSEQ multiplex PCR; TCRdb stores just in-frame clones and leaves some out. The table shows over 75,000 clones, with around nine tenths occurring only once. Sequencing used peripheral blood. These receptors all stem from a man aged 50-60 years with COVID-19, enrolled during active disease.

The J gene is TRBJ1-2, the V gene TRBV6-5, with 9 nucleotides matching TRBD1. J was trimmed by 0 bases and V by 6 bases; bases with no gene match: 5. CDR3 length: 15 residues. CDR1 and CDR2 from the germline V gene are MNHEY and SVGAGI. The CDR3 loop is CASSFGTGTNYGYTF. The CDR3 bases are TGTGCCAGCAGCTTTGGGACAGGGACTAACTATGGCTACACCTTC.

This clone appeared once. The chain is built from TRBV2 and TRBJ2-2, with 10 bases aligning to TRBD2. This CDR3 contains 13 residues. CDR1 and CDR2 (germline): SNHLY, FYNNEI. V gave up 8 bases and J gave up 8 bases; unmatched junction bases: 5. The CDR3 bases are TGTGCCAGCCGGCTAGCGGGGGCGGGGGAGCTGTTTTTT. Translation: CASRLAGAGELFF.

The chain uses TRBV5-6 and TRBJ2-2; TRBD2 might be the D (6 bases). The CDR3 runs to 13 residues. V dropped 6 bases and J dropped 6 bases, with 12 bases sitting between them. Germline V gene sequence: CDR1 SGHDT, CDR2 YYEEEE. This chain's CDR3 is CASMLWRAGELFF. Here the CDR3 DNA reads TGTGCCAGCATGTTGTGGAGGGCCGGGGAGCTGTTTTTT.

The rearrangement joins TRBV6-6 to TRBJ2-2; D uncertain. The germline V gene encodes CDR1 MNHNY and CDR2 SVGAGI (reference sequence). CDR3 size: 11 residues. The ends were cut back, 2 bases at V and 8 bases at J, with 3 bases in the middle. CDR3 coding DNA: TGTGCCAGCAGTTACGCGGGGGAGCTGTTTTTT. Its translation: CASSYAGELFF.

This clone was observed once. The chain employs TRBV11-2 and TRBJ1-6; 10 nucleotides align to TRBD1. This CDR3 is built from 15 residues. The V gene end was trimmed by 6 bases and the J gene end by 9 bases; junction bases not matched to a gene: 8. Germline loops: CDR1 SGHAT, CDR2 FQNNGV. The CDR3 here is CASRPTGQGLSPLHF. Written as DNA, the CDR3 is TGTGCCAGCAGACCGACGGGACAGGGGCTTTCACCCCTCCACTTT.

The chain uses TRBV6-5 and TRBJ2-1; 7 bases agree with TRBD1. After removal of 5 bases from V and 2 bases from J, the junction contained 6 bases not matched to a gene. The CDR3 has 15 residues. Looked up from germline, CDR1 is MNHEY and CDR2 is SVGAGI. Here the CDR3 DNA reads TGTGCCAGCAGTAAACGACAGGGACCCTACAATGAGCAGTTCTTC. Its protein is CASSKRQGPYNEQFF.

The chain uses TRBV15 and TRBJ1-2; TRBD1 matches 7 bases. Trimming took 1 base from V and 2 from J; bases not matched to a gene: 1. The V gene's germline CDR1 is LNHNV and CDR2 YYDKDF (reference sequence). This CDR3 contains 14 residues. The CDR3 coding sequence is TGTGCCACCAGCAGAGTACAGGGGAACTATGGCTACACCTTC. This sequence encodes CATSRVQGNYGYTF.

The V and J genes are TRBV10-3 and TRBJ1-1; 10 bases are shared with TRBD1. V lost 10 bases to trimming and J lost 1 base; unmatched junction nucleotides: 9. The germline V gene has CDR1 ENHRY and CDR2 SYGVKD. CDR3 length: 15 residues. CDR3 sequence reads: CATGDRGPRNTEAFF. Here the CDR3 DNA reads TGTGCCACCGGCGACAGGGGGCCTCGGAACACTGAAGCTTTCTTT.

This clone showed up just a few times. This chain connects TRBV27 to TRBJ1-5, with D unresolved. The length of the CDR3 is 13 residues. The V gene lost 0 bases and the J gene lost 4 bases, with 4 bases spanning the gap. The germline CDR1 and CDR2 sequences are MNHEY and SMNVEV (reference sequence). CDR3 sequence (DNA): TGTGCCAGCAGTTTATCGCAGAATCAGCCCCAGCATTTT. Amino acids: CASSLSQNQPQHF.

This sequence joins TRBV7-3 and TRBJ1-1; D is unclear. Germline CDR1 is SGHTA and CDR2 is FQGTGA. V was cut by 1 base and J by 5 bases, with 14 bases left in between. The CDR3 consists of 15 residues. CDR3 coding DNA: TGTGCCAGCAGCTTAAGCCGGTGGAGACGTACTGAAGCTTTCTTT. Translating gives CASSLSRWRRTEAFF.

The V call is TRBV3-1 (or the pseudogene TRBV3-2), the J call TRBJ1-6; D might be TRBD1 (5 bases). Trimming took off 0 bases at V and 2 bases at J, with 11 bases between the two ends. The CDR3 is made up of 17 amino acids. Germline V gene lookup returns CDR1 LGHDT and CDR2 YNNKEL (reference sequence). This chain's CDR3 is CASSQEDRSPYNSPLHF. For the CDR3, the DNA is TGTGCCAGCAGCCAAGAAGACAGATCCCCCTATAATTCACCCCTCCACTTT.

The gene calls are TRBV25-1 and TRBJ2-5, with D possibly TRBD1 on 6 matching bases. Germline values: CDR1 MGHDK, CDR2 SYGVNS. The ends were cut back, 5 bases at V and 4 bases at J, with 14 bases in the middle. This CDR3 contains 14 residues. CDR3 in DNA: TGTGCCAGCAGTATCACAGGGACGGGAGAGACCCAGTACTTC. Residues: CASSITGTGETQYF.

This chain joins TRBV5-6 and TRBJ2-3; 7 bases are shared with TRBD2. Germline V lookup: CDR1 SGHDT, CDR2 YYEEEE. J gave up 4 bases and V 6 bases, and 8 bases lay outside the gene matches. The CDR3 runs 14 residues. In DNA form, the CDR3 reads TGTGCCAGCATCCCCCGGCGGGGGTCAGATACGCAGTATTTT. Amino acids: CASIPRRGSDTQYF.

The chain employs TRBV5-1 and TRBJ2-7; TRBD1 matches 10 bases. CDR1 SGHRS and CDR2 YFSETQ come from the germline V gene. CDR3 length: 14 amino acids. With 0 bases clipped from V and 7 bases from J, the junction kept 4 bases outside the gene matches. CDR3 nucleotides: TGCGCCAGCAGCTTGGGGGACAGGGGATGGGAGCAGTACTTC. Encoded protein: CASSLGDRGWEQYF.

The V and J genes are TRBV9 and TRBJ1-1; 8 bases are a match to TRBD1. Germline V gene lookup returns CDR1 SGDLS and CDR2 YYNGEE. V lost 4 bases to trimming and J lost 1 base; unmatched junction nucleotides: 12. The CDR3 is made up of 17 amino acids. The CDR3 DNA follows: TGTGCCAGCAGCATCCTACACAGGGGGAGAGGGAACACTGAAGCTTTCTTT. This sequence encodes CASSILHRGRGNTEAFF.

The chain combines TRBV5-5 with TRBJ1-2; no firm D call. V lost 0 bases and J 4 bases, leaving 10 bases between the germline ends. CDR3 length: 14 amino acids. From germline, CDR1 is SGHKS and CDR2 YYEKEE (reference sequence). CDR3 sequence reads: CASSLADGLYGYTF. The DNA for the CDR3 is TGTGCCAGCAGCTTGGCAGACGGACTCTATGGCTACACCTTC.

This chain connects TRBV4-1 to TRBJ1-1; D gene uncertain. There are 14 residues in the CDR3. Trimming pared 1 base from V and 2 bases from J, leaving 8 bases between. Germline V gene sequence: CDR1 MGHRA, CDR2 YSYEKL. This chain's CDR3 is CASSQGGGNTEAFF. CDR3 bases: TGCGCCAGCAGCCAAGGAGGCGGAAACACTGAAGCTTTCTTT.

The chain uses TRBV20-1 and TRBJ1-5; no firm D call. Germline V lookup: CDR1 DFQATT, CDR2 SNEGSKA (reference sequence). The CDR3 sequence is 16 residues long. V gave up 3 bases and J gave up 0 bases, with 15 bases separating them. The CDR3 coding sequence is TGCAGTGCTAGTCCAGGCGGGCAATATAGCAATCAGCCCCAGCATTTT. Translated, it gives CSASPGGQYSNQPQHF.

On this clone: At the DNA level, this CDR3 is encoded by other sequences in the same sample as well. The gene calls are TRBV19 and TRBJ1-6; no clear D. V shed 1 base and J shed 5 bases, with 6 bases lying between them. CDR3 length: 14 amino acids. CDR1 and CDR2 (germline): LNHDA, SQIVND (reference sequence). The CDR3 is CASSIGQNNSPLHF. CDR3 DNA sequence: TGTGCCAGTAGTATAGGGCAGAATAATTCACCCCTCCACTTT.

The chain links TRBV4-2 to TRBJ1-1, with D perhaps TRBD1 (6 bases). Trimming took off 5 bases at V and 4 bases at J, with 17 bases between the two ends. This CDR3 contains 15 residues. Germline CDR1 and CDR2: LGHNA and YNFKEQ. This chain's CDR3 is CASSIPQGLFTEAFF. CDR3 sequence (DNA): TGTGCCAGCAGCATTCCGCAGGGGTTGTTCACTGAAGCTTTCTTT.

V is TRBV6-5 and J is TRBJ1-1; 7 nucleotides line up with TRBD1. The CDR3 covers 13 residues. Germline CDR1 is MNHEY and CDR2 is SVGAGI. The junction had 12 bases not matched to a gene; V was cut back by 7 bases and J by 10 bases. CDR3 sequence: CASTLTGQVGAFF. The CDR3 coding sequence is TGTGCCAGCACTCTGACAGGGCAGGTAGGAGCTTTCTTT.

The chain is built from TRBV27 and TRBJ2-1; D perhaps matches TRBD1 (5 bases). There are 14 residues in the CDR3. V lost 8 bases to trimming and J lost 0 bases, with 11 bases between them. Germline V gene data show CDR1 as MNHEY and CDR2 as SMNVEV (reference sequence). The CDR3 DNA reads as TGTGCCAGCGGCCGTACAGGCTCCTACAATGAGCAGTTCTTC. This codes for CASGRTGSYNEQFF.

The chain links TRBV12-3 or TRBV12-4 to TRBJ2-7; a possible D gene is TRBD1 (6 bases). The V and J ends lost 5 bases and 7 bases respectively, with 9 bases between them. The CDR3 extends over 11 amino acids. The CDR3 DNA sequence: TGTGCCAGCAGTCAGGGGTGGGAGCAGTACTTC. Its translation: CASSQGWEQYF.

This clone appeared a few times. The rearrangement uses TRBV5-8 and TRBJ1-2; D possibly corresponds to TRBD1 (6 bases). The germline V gene has CDR1 SGHTS and CDR2 YDEGEE. Trimming left V 2 bases short and J 4 bases short, with 12 bases between. The CDR3 has 14 residues. CDR3 protein: CASSFTGNPYGYTF. The CDR3 DNA follows: TGTGCCAGCAGCTTTACAGGGAATCCCTATGGCTACACCTTC.

The chain employs TRBV9 and TRBJ2-5; 9 positions agree with TRBD1. J gave up 2 bases and V 0 bases, and 2 bases lay outside the gene matches. The CDR3 covers 15 residues. CDR1 SGDLS and CDR2 YYNGEE come from the germline V gene. The CDR3, as DNA: TGTGCCAGCAGCGTAGGGACAGGGGTACAAGAGACCCAGTACTTC. Encoded protein: CASSVGTGVQETQYF.

The chain links TRBV11-1 to TRBJ1-2; TRBD1 might be the D (6 bases). V dropped 5 bases and J dropped 4 bases, with 8 bases sitting between them. This CDR3 has 12 amino acids. The germline V gene has CDR1 SGHAT and CDR2 FQDESV (reference sequence). The CDR3, as DNA: TGTGCCAGCAGCCAGGACAGCTATGGCTACACCTTC. Encoded protein: CASSQDSYGYTF.

In this sample, this clone turned up once. The DNA for the CDR3 is TGTGCCAGCAGCCATTTTCCAGCGTACAATGAGCAGTTCTTC. It is translated as CASSHFPAYNEQFF. The chain couples TRBV14 to TRBJ2-1; D is unclear. In germline, CDR1 is SGHDN, CDR2 FVKESK. The V and J ends lost 3 bases and 4 bases respectively, with 10 bases between them. This CDR3 contains 14 residues.

The chain employs TRBV6-5 and TRBJ2-7; tentatively, D is TRBD1 (6 bases). The CDR3 covers 14 residues. Trimming left V 2 bases short and J 3 bases short, with 11 bases between. CDR1 and CDR2 from the germline V gene are MNHEY and SVGAGI. Here the CDR3 reads CASSYSQGSYEQYF. The CDR3 DNA sequence: TGTGCCAGCAGTTACAGTCAGGGGAGCTACGAGCAGTACTTC.

V and J are TRBV6-5 and TRBJ1-1; D remains unclear. The CDR3 totals 14 residues. Deletions cut 7 bases from V and 0 bases from J, with 12 bases between. The germline CDR1 and CDR2 sequences are MNHEY and SVGAGI. For the CDR3, the DNA is TGTGCCAGCACCGAGGGTAGAATGAACACTGAAGCTTTCTTT. This sequence encodes CASTEGRMNTEAFF.

The gene calls are TRBV6-5 and TRBJ1-2; 11 bases fit TRBD1. The length of the CDR3 is 15 residues. The germline gives CDR1 MNHEY, CDR2 SVGAGI. V trimming: 5 bases; J trimming: 8 bases; junction bases outside the gene matches: 10. CDR3 DNA sequence: TGTGCCAGCAGTCCAGGACAGGGGGCCCTTAACGGCTACACCTTC. It yields the protein CASSPGQGALNGYTF.

V is TRBV30 and J is TRBJ1-2; D is unresolved. Deletions cut 0 bases from V and 0 bases from J, with 8 bases between. The CDR3 contains 14 residues. The germline V gene has CDR1 GTSNPN and CDR2 SVGIG (reference sequence). In DNA form, the CDR3 reads TGTGCCTGGAGTGTACAGCCAGCTAACTATGGCTACACCTTC. This gives the protein CAWSVQPANYGYTF.

V gene TRBV10-3 combines with J gene TRBJ1-2; D is ambiguous. V lost 0 bases and J 2 bases, leaving 7 bases between the germline ends. The CDR3 consists of 14 residues. Germline CDR1 and CDR2: ENHRY and SYGVKD. This chain's CDR3 is CAISESGSNYGYTF. The DNA for the CDR3 is TGTGCCATCAGTGAGTCTGGCTCCAACTATGGCTACACCTTC.